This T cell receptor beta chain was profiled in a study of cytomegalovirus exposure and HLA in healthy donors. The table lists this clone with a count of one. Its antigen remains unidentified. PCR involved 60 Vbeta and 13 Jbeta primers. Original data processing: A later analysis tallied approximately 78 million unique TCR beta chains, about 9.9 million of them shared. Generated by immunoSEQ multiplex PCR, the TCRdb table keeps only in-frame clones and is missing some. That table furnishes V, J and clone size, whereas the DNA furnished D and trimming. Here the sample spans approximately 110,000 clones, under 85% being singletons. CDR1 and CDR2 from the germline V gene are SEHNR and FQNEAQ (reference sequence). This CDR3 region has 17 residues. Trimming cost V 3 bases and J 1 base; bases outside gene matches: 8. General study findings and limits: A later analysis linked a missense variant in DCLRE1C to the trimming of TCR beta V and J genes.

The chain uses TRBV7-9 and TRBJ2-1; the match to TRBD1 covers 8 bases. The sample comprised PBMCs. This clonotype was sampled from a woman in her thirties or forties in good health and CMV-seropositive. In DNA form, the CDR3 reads TGTGCCAGCAGCTTTTCCTACAGGGGGTTTTCCTACAATGAGCAGTTCTTC. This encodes CASSFSYRGFSYNEQFF.